This entry lists 32 T cell receptor beta chains sequenced from one sample in a study of blood T cell repertoires in COVID-19. Assay used: immunoSEQ multiplex PCR; TCRdb lists only in-frame clones, some missing. The data contain 150,000 to 200,000 clones, 70% to 85% of them singletons. Sequenced: peripheral blood. All receptors come from an elderly woman with acute or convalescent COVID-19.

The chain recombines TRBV9 with TRBJ2-1; 7 bases agree with TRBD2. Germline CDR1 reads SGDLS; CDR2 reads YYNGEE. V lost 10 bases and J lost 7; bases outside the gene matches: 17. This CDR3 has 15 amino acids. CDR3 loop: CAGRSGLEVWNEQFF. The CDR3 DNA sequence: TGTGCCGGGCGCTCAGGACTAGAAGTGTGGAATGAGCAGTTCTTC.

The V gene is TRBV29-1, the J gene TRBJ1-2, with a tentative D call TRBD1 (6 bases). In germline, CDR1 is SQVTM, CDR2 ANQGSEA. V lost 7 bases, J lost 2 bases, and 11 bases lay in between. The CDR3 is 12 amino acids. The CDR3: CSAGQRNYGYTF. CDR3 coding DNA: TGCAGCGCTGGACAGAGGAACTATGGCTACACCTTC.

This clone was observed a single time. This chain connects TRBV19 to TRBJ1-4; no firm D call. The CDR3 contains 14 residues. V dropped 0 bases and J dropped 7 bases, with 9 bases sitting between them. In germline, CDR1 is LNHDA, CDR2 SQIVND (reference sequence). CDR3: CASSIDRRPEKLFF. The CDR3 region has the DNA TGTGCCAGTAGTATAGATCGGCGGCCTGAAAAACTGTTTTTT.

V usage is TRBV6-4 and J usage is TRBJ2-3, with 8 bases matching TRBD2. The CDR3 has 14 residues. The germline V gene encodes CDR1 MRHNA and CDR2 SNTAGT. V shed 5 bases and J 11 bases; nucleotides not matched to a gene: 12. DNA of the CDR3: TGTGCCAGCAGTTCCGAACTCGGGGGGGCCCGGCAGTATTTT. This translates into CASSSELGGARQYF.

The chain recombines TRBV27 with TRBJ2-1, with 11 bases that match TRBD1. Germline CDR1 reads MNHEY; CDR2 reads SMNVEV (reference sequence). V was pared by 5 bases and J by 7 bases, with 4 bases of the junction left unmatched. The CDR3 is 14 residues long. The CDR3 spells CASSIGTGGNEQFF. The CDR3 coding sequence is TGTGCCAGCAGTATAGGGACAGGGGGTAATGAGCAGTTCTTC.

V usage is TRBV7-9 and J usage is TRBJ1-3, with D possibly being TRBD1 (6 bases). This CDR3 region has 14 residues. Per germline, CDR1 SEHNR and CDR2 FQNEAQ (reference sequence). The V end lost 6 bases, the J end lost 0 bases, and 9 bases lay between the germline ends. The CDR3 sequence: CASSSGVSGNTIYF. CDR3 DNA sequence: TGTGCCAGCAGTTCAGGGGTCTCTGGAAACACCATATATTTT.

Note on this clone: The junction departs from germline at one end; a sequencing error may be responsible. This sequence joins TRBV7-2 and TRBJ1-1; possible D gene TRBD1, 5 bases. In germline, CDR1 is SGHTA, CDR2 FQGNSA. This CDR3 region has 13 residues. The DNA for the CDR3 is TGTGCCAGCAGCTTAGCAGGGGCAGCCAGTGGCATCTTT. Translating gives CASSLAGAASGIF.

The chain links TRBV7-7 to TRBJ2-3; 8 bases are shared with TRBD2. Germline V lookup: CDR1 SSHAT, CDR2 FNYEAQ (reference sequence). CDR3 length: 16 amino acids. J lost 1 base, V lost 1 base, and 4 bases had no gene match. The CDR3 region has the DNA TGTGCCAGCAGCTTAGGGATTAGCGGGGGCACAGATACGCAGTATTTT. As protein: CASSLGISGGTDTQYF.

This chain links TRBV7-2 with TRBJ2-1, with 9 bases aligning to TRBD1. Trimming at V came to 1 base and at J to 7 bases, leaving 5 bases not matched to a gene. CDR3 length: 15 amino acids. The V gene's germline CDR1 is SGHTA and CDR2 FQGNSA. The CDR3 spells CASSLVIGQGNEQFF. The CDR3 DNA sequence: TGTGCCAGCAGCTTAGTAATTGGACAGGGGAATGAGCAGTTCTTC. The full variable domain, in which reference TRBV7-2 and TRBJ2-1 provide the parts outside the CDR3, is GAGVSQSPSNKVTEKGKDVELRCDPISGHTALYWYRQSLGQGLEFLIYFQGNSAPDKSGLPSDRFSAERTGGSVSTLTIQRTQQEDSAVYLCASSLVIGQGNEQFFGPGTRLTVL.

This chain joins TRBV27 and TRBJ2-4; 9 bases align to TRBD1. The CDR3 totals 18 residues. Germline V gene data show CDR1 as MNHEY and CDR2 as SMNVEV (reference sequence). V trimming: 5 bases; J trimming: 0 bases; junction bases outside the gene matches: 11. DNA for the CDR3: TGTGCCAGCAGTCTTGACAGGGGGGAGTCTCTAGCCAAAAACATTCAGTACTTC. Protein sequence: CASSLDRGESLAKNIQYF.

The DNA for the CDR3 is TGTGCCATCACCCCCAGACAGGGGGATTCACCCCTCCACTTT. Its protein is CAITPRQGDSPLHF. This chain uses TRBV10-3 with TRBJ1-6, with 9 bases fitting TRBD1. The CDR3 is 14 amino acids. Germline trimming cut 7 bases from V and 8 bases from J; bases unmatched to any gene: 6. The germline CDR1 and CDR2 sequences are ENHRY and SYGVKD.

This clone was detected only once. The chain combines TRBV10-1 with TRBJ2-2; 9 positions match TRBD2. Trimming took 7 bases from V and 7 from J; bases not matched to a gene: 7. There are 14 residues in the CDR3. Germline-derived CDR1 and CDR2 are WNHNN and SYGVQD (reference sequence). CDR3 loop: CASKAGGPIGELFF. The CDR3 nucleotides read TGCGCCAGCAAGGCGGGAGGGCCCATCGGGGAGCTGTTTTTT.

The gene calls are TRBV5-4 and TRBJ2-2; 9 bases line up with TRBD2. J lost 5 bases, V lost 4 bases, and 9 bases had no gene match. Germline loops: CDR1 SGHNT, CDR2 YYREEE (reference sequence). The CDR3 sequence is 16 residues long. In DNA form, the CDR3 reads TGTGCCAGCAGCCTTCCGGGACTAGCAGGGACCGGGGAGCTGTTTTTT. It specifies CASSLPGLAGTGELFF.

This chain connects TRBV12-2 to TRBJ1-5; no check of the table's D call, TRBD1, against the DNA was made. TRBV12-2 represents a pseudogene. The length of the CDR3 is 15 residues. Here the CDR3 DNA reads TGTGCAAGTCGCCAGGACAGGGGACATTATCAGCCCCAGCATTTT. Encoded protein: CASRQDRGHYQPQHF.

The V call is TRBV29-1, the J call TRBJ1-2; D remains unclear. The CDR3 contains 10 residues. Between the trimmed V and J ends, which lost 3 bases and 4 bases, there was a span of 3 bases. The V gene's germline CDR1 is SQVTM and CDR2 ANQGSEA. In DNA form, the CDR3 reads TGCAGCGTTGACAGCTATGGCTACACCTTC. Protein: CSVDSYGYTF. The variable domain in full, completed from reference TRBV29-1 and TRBJ1-2, reads SAVISQKPSRDICQRGTSLTIQCQVDSQVTMMFWYRQQPGQSLTLIATANQGSEATYESGFVIDKFPISRPNLTFSTLTVSNMSPEDSSIYLCSVDSYGYTFGSGTRLTVV.

The CDR3 coding sequence is TGTGCCAGCAGCTCCGAGCCTGCCTACAATGAGCAGTTCTTC. Protein sequence: CASSSEPAYNEQFF. The J gene is TRBJ2-1, the V gene TRBV7-3; D uncertain. The germline CDR1 and CDR2 sequences are SGHTA and FQGTGA. CDR3 length equals 14 residues. The ends were cut back, 4 bases at V and 2 bases at J, with 9 bases in the middle.

V and J are TRBV7-9 and TRBJ2-7; the D gene is possibly TRBD1 (6 bases). The CDR3 sequence is 14 residues long. Looked up from germline, CDR1 is SEHNR and CDR2 is FQNEAQ (reference sequence). V gave up 5 bases and J gave up 6 bases, with 17 bases separating them. CDR3 bases: TGTGCCAGCAGCCCACAGGGCCCGCACGTCGAGCAGTACTTC. Residues: CASSPQGPHVEQYF. The full variable domain, rest sourced from reference TRBV7-9 and TRBJ2-7, is DTGVSQNPRHKITKRGQNVTFRCDPISEHNRLYWYRQTLGQGPEFLTYFQNEAQLEKSRLLSDRFSAERPKGSFSTLEIQRTEQGDSAMYLCASSPQGPHVEQYFGPGTRLTVT.

The chain uses TRBV5-1 and TRBJ1-1; D is perhaps TRBD1 (5 bases). This CDR3 comprises 14 residues. The V end lost 4 bases, the J end lost 4 bases, and 14 bases lay between the germline ends. Germline-derived CDR1 and CDR2 are SGHRS and YFSETQ. CDR3 loop: CASSQWGLGTEAFF. The CDR3, as DNA: TGCGCCAGCAGCCAATGGGGACTCGGCACTGAAGCTTTCTTT.

The chain employs TRBV6-5 and TRBJ1-2, with D perhaps matching TRBD1 (6 bases). V lost 6 bases, J lost 8 bases, and 16 bases lay in between. The germline V gene encodes CDR1 MNHEY and CDR2 SVGAGI. CDR3 length equals 13 residues. The CDR3 loop is CASSSGAGAGYTF. The CDR3 DNA is TGTGCCAGCAGCTCCGGGGCGGGGGCCGGCTACACCTTC.

The gene calls are TRBV27 and TRBJ2-1; 10 bases are shared with TRBD1. Losses at the gene ends were 6 bases for V and 7 bases for J; bases not matched to a gene: 3. The CDR3 totals 13 residues. Per germline, CDR1 MNHEY and CDR2 SMNVEV (reference sequence). The CDR3 spells CASRGQGRNEQFF. The CDR3 DNA follows: TGTGCCAGCAGGGGACAGGGGAGGAATGAGCAGTTCTTC.

The genes are TRBV3-1 (or the pseudogene TRBV3-2) and TRBJ1-2; perhaps TRBD1 as D (6 bases). V was cut by 1 base and J by 5 bases, with 8 bases left in between. Looked up from germline, CDR1 is LGHDT and CDR2 is YNNKEL (reference sequence). The CDR3 is 13 residues long. CDR3 loop: CASSQGTAYGYTF. CDR3 bases: TGTGCCAGCAGCCAAGGGACAGCTTATGGCTACACCTTC.

This chain links TRBV7-3 with TRBJ1-1; tentative D call: TRBD1 (6 bases). Per the germline V gene, CDR1 is SGHTA and CDR2 is FQGTGA. Trimming took off 3 bases at V and 1 base at J, with 15 bases between the two ends. This CDR3 spans 16 amino acids. The CDR3 loop is CASSFQTGRANTEAFF. CDR3 coding DNA: TGTGCCAGCAGCTTCCAAACAGGGCGTGCGAACACTGAAGCTTTCTTT.

The V call is TRBV28, the J call TRBJ1-4; D gene unclear. V dropped 6 bases and J dropped 5 bases, with 16 bases sitting between them. From germline, CDR1 is MDHEN and CDR2 SYDVKM. This CDR3 has 15 residues. The CDR3 coding sequence is TGTGCCAGCAGGGAGACCGCCAACGTGAATGAAAAACTGTTTTTT. This gives the protein CASRETANVNEKLFF.

The table lists this clone with many counts. V usage is TRBV5-4 and J usage is TRBJ1-1; D uncertain. Germline V gene lookup returns CDR1 SGHNT and CDR2 YYREEE (reference sequence). The CDR3 covers 13 residues. The V end lost 3 bases, the J end lost 3 bases, and 9 bases lay between the germline ends. CDR3 residues: CASSSVVYTEAFF. The CDR3, as DNA: TGTGCCAGCAGCTCCGTCGTGTACACTGAAGCTTTCTTT.

A single count supports this clone. This sequence joins TRBV3-1 (or the pseudogene TRBV3-2) and TRBJ1-4; D ambiguous. Trimming took off 3 bases at V and 7 bases at J, with 12 bases between the two ends. This CDR3 contains 14 residues. The germline CDR1 and CDR2 sequences are LGHDT and YNNKEL (reference sequence). As DNA, the CDR3 is TGTGCCAGCAGCCATTTCGGGGTGGCTGAAAAACTGTTTTTT. It encodes CASSHFGVAEKLFF.

The chain couples TRBV7-2 to TRBJ1-1; 10 nucleotides agree with TRBD1. This CDR3 is 14 amino acids long. CDR1 is SGHTA, CDR2 FQGNSA, per germline. The trim removed 3 bases at V and 7 bases at J, leaving 5 bases unmatched. CDR3 bases: TGTGCCAGCAGCTTTGGACAGGGGGTCGGTGAAGCTTTCTTT. Translated: CASSFGQGVGEAFF.

The chain joins TRBV7-2 to TRBJ2-5; no clear D. Deletions cut 6 bases from V and 0 bases from J, with 14 bases between. The V gene's germline CDR1 is SGHTA and CDR2 FQGNSA. The CDR3 covers 15 residues. This CDR3 is CASRREVSHQETQYF. The CDR3 DNA follows: TGTGCCAGCAGACGAGAAGTAAGCCACCAAGAGACCCAGTACTTC. Combining the CDR3 with reference TRBV7-2 and TRBJ2-5 gives the whole variable domain GAGVSQSPSNKVTEKGKDVELRCDPISGHTALYWYRQSLGQGLEFLIYFQGNSAPDKSGLPSDRFSAERTGGSVSTLTIQRTQQEDSAVYLCASRREVSHQETQYFGPGTRLLVL.

The chain carries TRBV5-1 and TRBJ2-3, with D possibly matching TRBD2 (5 bases). V lost 2 bases, J lost 4 bases, and 8 bases lay in between. From germline, CDR1 is SGHRS and CDR2 YFSETQ. CDR3 length: 13 residues. The CDR3 loop is CASSFTGADTQYF. DNA for the CDR3: TGCGCCAGCAGCTTCACCGGGGCAGATACGCAGTATTTT.

The gene calls are TRBV4-3 and TRBJ1-2; 8 bases align to TRBD1. Germline V gene sequence: CDR1 LGHNA, CDR2 YSLEER. V gave up 4 bases and J gave up 0 bases; unmatched junction bases: 1. The CDR3 length is 14 residues. CDR3 residues: CASSPGQANYGYTF. CDR3 coding DNA: TGCGCCAGCAGCCCGGGACAGGCTAACTATGGCTACACCTTC.

The genes are TRBV19 and TRBJ1-2; D gene unclear. V was cut by 1 base and J by 1 base, with 10 bases left in between. Germline CDR1 and CDR2: LNHDA and SQIVND (reference sequence). The CDR3 is 15 amino acids. In DNA, the CDR3 is TGTGCCAGTAGTATAGGTCTGACAATTAACTATGGCTACACCTTC. Its protein is CASSIGLTINYGYTF.

CDR3 protein: CASSVVGGRNSPLHF. DNA for the CDR3: TGTGCCAGCAGCGTAGTGGGAGGGCGTAATTCACCCCTCCACTTT. V usage is TRBV9 and J usage is TRBJ1-6; D is ambiguous. The CDR3 loop spans 15 amino acids. Germline-derived CDR1 and CDR2 are SGDLS and YYNGEE. The V end lost 0 bases, the J end lost 6 bases, and 10 bases lay between the germline ends.

The chain couples TRBV6-6 to TRBJ1-5, with a tentative D call TRBD1 (6 bases). Germline V lookup: CDR1 MNHNY, CDR2 SVGAGI (reference sequence). V was clipped by 8 bases and J by 6 bases, with 17 bases between them. The CDR3 has 14 residues. The CDR3 here is CASSTGGATQPQHF. Written as DNA, the CDR3 is TGTGCCAGCTCAACGGGGGGGGCGACTCAGCCCCAGCATTTT.